The TCR beta chain under discussion was sequenced for a study of CD8+CD57+ T cells in acquired aplastic anemia. Study context: Sorted CD4+ and CD8+ cell DNA averaged roughly 3.2 ug. CD4+ reads averaged around 10 million in healthy donors.

Points from the study as a whole: There were 25 to 35 CD8+ CDR3 sequences that occurred in both patients and controls. No significant patient-versus-control difference appeared in CD8+ Simpson's diversity.

CDR1 ENHRY and CDR2 SYGVKD come from the germline V gene. The CDR3 covers 15 residues. J was trimmed by 4 bases and V by 2 bases; bases with no gene match: 4. On this clonotype: The antigen remains undetermined.

Template material for TCR beta VDJ and CDR3 profiling consisted of genomic DNA. MiXCR was run by TCRdb on the reads, yielding one entry per CDR3 protein. The sample shows 200,000 to 250,000 distinct CDR3 sequences, roughly 35% of them seen only once. The specimen was sorted CD4+, CD8+, or CD8+CD57+ T cells (not recorded which) from PBMCs. This chain uses TRBV10-3 with TRBJ2-5; 10 bases are a match to TRBD1. This receptor was identified in a human donor in good health, serving as a control. CDR3 in amino acids: CAISEPRQGAETQYF. The CDR3 coding sequence is TGTGCCATCAGTGAGCCGCGACAGGGGGCAGAGACCCAGTACTTC.